This T cell receptor beta chain came from a study of cytomegalovirus exposure and HLA in healthy donors. Only a few counts were recorded for this clone. The target antigen is unknown. CDR1 MNHEY and CDR2 SVGAGI come from the germline V gene. V shed 4 bases and J shed 4 bases, with 13 bases lying between them. There are 14 residues in the CDR3. Study-level points and caveats: Most of the CMV-associated TCR beta chains (in a later analysis) appeared to be HLA-restricted.

Researchers ran the PCR with 60 Vbeta and 13 Jbeta primers. Assay: immunoSEQ multiplex PCR; the TCRdb copy retains only in-frame clones and omits some. The sample contains some 200,000 clones, about four fifths of which appear only once. The receptor's source is a woman aged 18-35 years in good health and CMV-seronegative. Sequencing used PBMCs. The gene calls are TRBV6-5 and TRBJ1-1; D is unclear. The DNA of the CDR3 is TGTGCCAGCAGTTCCTCCGGTGAGGCCACTGAAGCTTTCTTT. Translated, it gives CASSSSGEATEAFF.